The clone carrying this T cell receptor (beta chain) was counted a few times. The TCR beta CDR3 regions underwent amplification using RNA transcripts as the source. TCR CDR3 underwent first-round RT-PCR with the HTBI primer set. TCRdb re-called the multiplex PCR reads with MiXCR, one entry per CDR3 protein. The sample includes 650,000 to 750,000 distinct CDR3 sequences, approximately 14% seen only once; the top ten take 10% to 13%. The sample belongs to a study of T cells in Graves' hyperthyroidism and ophthalmopathy. The overall study: Upon initial diagnosis and before any treatment, peripheral blood was collected.

What was sequenced was blood. This TCR was recovered from a woman aged 18 to 35 with Graves' hyperthyroidism.

The CDR3 here is CASSLEQTKNIQYF. CDR3 DNA: TGTGCCAGCTCCCTCGAACAAACCAAAAACATTCAGTACTTC. The chain has TRBV18 and TRBJ2-4; D is undetermined. The ends were cut back, 6 bases at V and 2 bases at J, with 11 bases in the middle. The length of the CDR3 is 14 residues. Germline lookup yields CDR1 KGHSH and CDR2 LQKENI.